The 8 T cell receptor beta chains listed next were all sequenced from one sample in a study of CD8 T cells in ankylosing spondylitis (dated by TCRdb to between 2016 and 2019). The investigation overall reported the following: Blood from ankylosing spondylitis patients appeared to be characterized by a TCR beta motif made up of several highly homologous amino acid variants.

Preparation of the library involved 5' RACE. The sequencer was an Illumina HiSeq 2500. In-frame beta chains were kept once TCRdb had trimmed the public reads at Q25 with fastp and called clones with MiXCR. Every distinct CDR3 protein forms one entry, paired with its most common genes and DNA. The sample includes a few hundred thousand distinct CDR3 sequences, with about a fifth observed a single time. Jointly, the top ten make up approximately 15% of the sample. The antigens these receptors bind are not known. Sequences were obtained from blood, either unsorted or a sorted T cell fraction (not recorded which). These receptors were taken from a male donor with ankylosing spondylitis.

The sample holds a few counts of this clonotype. This chain uses TRBV20-1 with TRBJ1-4; possible D gene TRBD1, 6 bases. The CDR3 runs 13 residues. Germline V gene lookup returns CDR1 DFQATT and CDR2 SNEGSKA (reference sequence). The V and J ends lost 7 bases and 3 bases respectively, with 12 bases between them. The CDR3 is CSVGGASNEKLFF. CDR3 DNA sequence: TGCAGTGTTGGGGGCGCGTCTAATGAAAAACTGTTTTTT.

The V gene is TRBV9, the J gene TRBJ2-6; D may be TRBD1 (6 bases). Trimming removed 0 bases at V and 2 bases at J, with 12 bases between. The CDR3 is made up of 17 amino acids. Germline V lookup: CDR1 SGDLS, CDR2 YYNGEE. The CDR3: CASSVEPSGAGANVLTF. DNA for the CDR3: TGTGCCAGCAGCGTAGAGCCCTCAGGGGCTGGGGCCAACGTCCTGACTTTC.

The chain uses TRBV5-1 and TRBJ2-1; D is ambiguous. Looked up from germline, CDR1 is SGHRS and CDR2 is YFSETQ. Trimming removed 4 bases from V and 1 base from J, with 15 bases in between. This CDR3 is built from 16 residues. The CDR3 sequence is CASSPSPGVSYNEQFF. DNA of the CDR3: TGCGCCAGCAGCCCAAGCCCGGGCGTATCCTACAATGAGCAGTTCTTC.

This clonotype was observed a handful of times. J is TRBJ2-4 and V is TRBV5-1; D is perhaps TRBD1 (6 bases). CDR3 length: 19 residues. Trimming removed 4 bases at V and 2 bases at J, with 25 bases between. The V gene's germline CDR1 is SGHRS and CDR2 YFSETQ. The CDR3 nucleotides read TGCGCCAGCAGCCCTAGTTCTTTCCCAGGGGTCGCGTCCAAAAACATTCAGTACTTC. Protein product: CASSPSSFPGVASKNIQYF.

This clonotype was observed a handful of times. The gene calls are TRBV20-1 and TRBJ2-7; perhaps TRBD2 as D (6 bases). Germline CDR1 and CDR2: DFQATT and SNEGSKA (reference sequence). Deletions cut 1 base from V and 5 bases from J, with 9 bases between. This CDR3 spans 12 amino acids. CDR3 coding DNA: TGCAGTGCTAGAGGCGGGACGCACGAGCAGTACTTC. Translating gives CSARGGTHEQYF.

The V call is TRBV12-3 or TRBV12-4, the J call TRBJ2-5; no definite D call. The V end lost 2 bases, the J end lost 4 bases, and 5 bases lay between the germline ends. The CDR3 is 12 residues long. The CDR3: CASSLHGETQYF. The CDR3 DNA reads TGTGCCAGCAGTTTACACGGAGAGACCCAGTACTTC.

There are a few counts of this clonotype. This chain uses TRBV29-1 with TRBJ2-7; 8 bases align to TRBD1. Looked up from germline, CDR1 is SQVTM and CDR2 is ANQGSEA. This CDR3 comprises 16 residues. The V segment lost 1 base and the J segment 5 bases; nucleotides outside the gene matches: 13. CDR3 sequence reads: CSVEAGRTGYHDEQYF. The CDR3 nucleotides read TGCAGCGTTGAAGCGGGGAGGACAGGGTATCATGACGAGCAGTACTTC.

The chain joins TRBV19 to TRBJ1-4; TRBD1 matches at 7 bases. Germline CDR1 and CDR2: LNHDA and SQIVND (reference sequence). The V segment lost 4 bases and the J segment 5 bases; nucleotides outside the gene matches: 4. The CDR3 loop spans 14 amino acids. For the CDR3, the DNA is TGTGCCAGTAGTACGACAGGGACAAATGAAAAACTGTTTTTT. Amino acid sequence: CASSTTGTNEKLFF.